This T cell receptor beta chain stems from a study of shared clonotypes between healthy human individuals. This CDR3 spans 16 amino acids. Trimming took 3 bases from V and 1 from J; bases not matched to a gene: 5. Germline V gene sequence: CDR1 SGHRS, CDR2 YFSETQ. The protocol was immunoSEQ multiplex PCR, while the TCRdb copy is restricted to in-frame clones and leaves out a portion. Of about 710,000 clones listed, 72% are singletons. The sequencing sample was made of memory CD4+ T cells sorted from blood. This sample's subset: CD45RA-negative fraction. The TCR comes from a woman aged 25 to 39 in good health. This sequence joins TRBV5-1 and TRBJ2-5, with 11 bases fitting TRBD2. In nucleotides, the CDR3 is TGCGCCAGCAGCTCCTTAGCGGGAGGGCCCCAAGAGACCCAGTACTTC. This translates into CASSSLAGGPQETQYF.